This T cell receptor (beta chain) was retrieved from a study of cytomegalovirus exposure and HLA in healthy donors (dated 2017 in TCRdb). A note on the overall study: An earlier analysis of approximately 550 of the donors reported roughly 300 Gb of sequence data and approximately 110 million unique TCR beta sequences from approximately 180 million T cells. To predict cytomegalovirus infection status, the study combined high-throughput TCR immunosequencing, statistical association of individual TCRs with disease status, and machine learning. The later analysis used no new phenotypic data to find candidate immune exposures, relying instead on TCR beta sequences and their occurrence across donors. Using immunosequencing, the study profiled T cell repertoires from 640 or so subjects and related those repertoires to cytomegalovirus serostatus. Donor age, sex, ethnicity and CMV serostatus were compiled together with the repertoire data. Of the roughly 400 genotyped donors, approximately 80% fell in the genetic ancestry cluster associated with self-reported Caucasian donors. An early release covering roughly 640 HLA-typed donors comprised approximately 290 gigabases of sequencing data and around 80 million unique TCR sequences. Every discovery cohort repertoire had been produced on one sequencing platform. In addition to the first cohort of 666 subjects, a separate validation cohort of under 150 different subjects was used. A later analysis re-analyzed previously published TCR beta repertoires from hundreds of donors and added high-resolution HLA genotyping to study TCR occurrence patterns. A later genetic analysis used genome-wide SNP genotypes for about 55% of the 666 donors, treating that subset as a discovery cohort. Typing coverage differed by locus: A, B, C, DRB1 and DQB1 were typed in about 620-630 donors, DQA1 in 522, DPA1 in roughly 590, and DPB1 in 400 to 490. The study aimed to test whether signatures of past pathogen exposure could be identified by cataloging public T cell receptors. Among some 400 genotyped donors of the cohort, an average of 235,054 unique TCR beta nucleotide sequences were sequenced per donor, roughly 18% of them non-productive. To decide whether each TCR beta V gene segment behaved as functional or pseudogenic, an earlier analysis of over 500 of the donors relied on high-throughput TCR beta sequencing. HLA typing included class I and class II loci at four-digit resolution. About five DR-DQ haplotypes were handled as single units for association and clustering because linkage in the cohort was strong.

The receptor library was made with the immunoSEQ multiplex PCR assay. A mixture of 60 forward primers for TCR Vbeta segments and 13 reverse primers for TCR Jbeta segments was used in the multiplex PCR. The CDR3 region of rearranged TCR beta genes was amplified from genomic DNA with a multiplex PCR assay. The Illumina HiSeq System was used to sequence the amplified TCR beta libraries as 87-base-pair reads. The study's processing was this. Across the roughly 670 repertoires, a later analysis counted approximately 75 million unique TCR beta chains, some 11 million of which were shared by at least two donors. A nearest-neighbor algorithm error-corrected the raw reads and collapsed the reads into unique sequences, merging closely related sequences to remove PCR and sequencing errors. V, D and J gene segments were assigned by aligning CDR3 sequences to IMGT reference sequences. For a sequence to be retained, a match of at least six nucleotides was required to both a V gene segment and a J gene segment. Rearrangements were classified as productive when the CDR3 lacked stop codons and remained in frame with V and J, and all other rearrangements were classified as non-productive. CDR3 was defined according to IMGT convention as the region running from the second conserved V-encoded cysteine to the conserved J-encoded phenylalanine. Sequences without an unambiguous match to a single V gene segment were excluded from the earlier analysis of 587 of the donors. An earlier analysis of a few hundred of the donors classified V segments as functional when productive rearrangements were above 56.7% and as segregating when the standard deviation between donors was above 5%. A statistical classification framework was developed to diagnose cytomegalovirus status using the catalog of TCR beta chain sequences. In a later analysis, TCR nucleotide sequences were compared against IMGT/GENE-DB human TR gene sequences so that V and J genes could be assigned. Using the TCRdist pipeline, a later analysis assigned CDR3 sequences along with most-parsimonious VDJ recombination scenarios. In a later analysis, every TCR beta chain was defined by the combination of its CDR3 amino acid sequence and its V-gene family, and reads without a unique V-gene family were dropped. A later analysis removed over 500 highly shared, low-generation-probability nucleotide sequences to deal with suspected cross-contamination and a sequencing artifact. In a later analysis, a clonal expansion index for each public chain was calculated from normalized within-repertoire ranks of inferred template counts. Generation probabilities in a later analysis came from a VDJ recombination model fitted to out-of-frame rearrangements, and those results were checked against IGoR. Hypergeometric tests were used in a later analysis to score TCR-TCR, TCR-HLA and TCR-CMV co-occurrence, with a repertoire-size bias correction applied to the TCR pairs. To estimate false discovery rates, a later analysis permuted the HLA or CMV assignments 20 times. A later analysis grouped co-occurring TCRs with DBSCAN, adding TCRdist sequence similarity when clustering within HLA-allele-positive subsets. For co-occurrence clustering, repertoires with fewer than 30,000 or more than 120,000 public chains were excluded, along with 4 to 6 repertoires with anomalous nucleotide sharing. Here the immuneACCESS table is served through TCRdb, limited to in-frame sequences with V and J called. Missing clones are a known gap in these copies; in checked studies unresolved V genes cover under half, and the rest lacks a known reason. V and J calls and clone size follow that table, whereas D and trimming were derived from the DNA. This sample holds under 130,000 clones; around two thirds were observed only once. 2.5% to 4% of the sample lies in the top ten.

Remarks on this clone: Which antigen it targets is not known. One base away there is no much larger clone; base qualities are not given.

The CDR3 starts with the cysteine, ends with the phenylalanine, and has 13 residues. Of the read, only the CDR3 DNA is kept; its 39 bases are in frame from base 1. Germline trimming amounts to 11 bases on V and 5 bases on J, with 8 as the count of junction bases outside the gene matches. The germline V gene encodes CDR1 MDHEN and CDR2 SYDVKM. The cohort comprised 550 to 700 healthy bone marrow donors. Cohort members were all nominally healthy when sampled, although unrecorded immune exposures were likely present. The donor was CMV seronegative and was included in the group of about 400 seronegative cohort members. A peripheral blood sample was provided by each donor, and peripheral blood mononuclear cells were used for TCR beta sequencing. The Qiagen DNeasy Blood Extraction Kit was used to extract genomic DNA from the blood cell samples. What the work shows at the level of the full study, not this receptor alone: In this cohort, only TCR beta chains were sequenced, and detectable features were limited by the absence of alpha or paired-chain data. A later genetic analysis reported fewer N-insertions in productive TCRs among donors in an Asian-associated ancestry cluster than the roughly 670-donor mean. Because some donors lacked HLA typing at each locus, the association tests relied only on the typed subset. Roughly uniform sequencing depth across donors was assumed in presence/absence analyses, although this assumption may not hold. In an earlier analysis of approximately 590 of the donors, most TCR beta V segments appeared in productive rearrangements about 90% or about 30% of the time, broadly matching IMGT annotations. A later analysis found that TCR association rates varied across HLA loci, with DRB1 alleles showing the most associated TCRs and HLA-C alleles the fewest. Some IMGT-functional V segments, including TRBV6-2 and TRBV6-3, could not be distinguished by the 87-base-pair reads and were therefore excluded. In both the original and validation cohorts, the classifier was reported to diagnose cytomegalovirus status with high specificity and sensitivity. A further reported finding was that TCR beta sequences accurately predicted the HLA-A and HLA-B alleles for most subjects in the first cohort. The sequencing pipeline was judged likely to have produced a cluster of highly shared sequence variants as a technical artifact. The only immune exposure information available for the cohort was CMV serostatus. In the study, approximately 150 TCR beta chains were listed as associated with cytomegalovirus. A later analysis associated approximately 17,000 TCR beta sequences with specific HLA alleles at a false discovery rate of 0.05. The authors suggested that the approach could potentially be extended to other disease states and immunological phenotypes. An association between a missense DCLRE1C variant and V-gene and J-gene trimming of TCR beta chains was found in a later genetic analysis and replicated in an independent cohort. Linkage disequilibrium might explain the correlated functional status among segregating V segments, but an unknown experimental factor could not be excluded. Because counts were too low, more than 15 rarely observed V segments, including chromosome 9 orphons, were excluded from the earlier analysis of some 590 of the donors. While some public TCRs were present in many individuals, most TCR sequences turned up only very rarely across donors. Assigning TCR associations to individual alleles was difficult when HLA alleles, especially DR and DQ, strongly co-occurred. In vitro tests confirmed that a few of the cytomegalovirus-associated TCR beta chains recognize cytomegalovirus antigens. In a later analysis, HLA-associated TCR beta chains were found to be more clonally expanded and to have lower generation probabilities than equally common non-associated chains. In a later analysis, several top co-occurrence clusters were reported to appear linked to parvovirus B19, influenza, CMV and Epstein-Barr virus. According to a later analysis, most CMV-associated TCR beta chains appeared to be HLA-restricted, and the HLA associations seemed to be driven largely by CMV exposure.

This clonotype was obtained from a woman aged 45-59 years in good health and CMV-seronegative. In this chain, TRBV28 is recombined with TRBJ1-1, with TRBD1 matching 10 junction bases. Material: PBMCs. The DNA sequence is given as TGTGCCTCCAGGGGACAGGGGAGAACTGAAGCTTTCTTT. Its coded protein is CASRGQGRTEAFF.